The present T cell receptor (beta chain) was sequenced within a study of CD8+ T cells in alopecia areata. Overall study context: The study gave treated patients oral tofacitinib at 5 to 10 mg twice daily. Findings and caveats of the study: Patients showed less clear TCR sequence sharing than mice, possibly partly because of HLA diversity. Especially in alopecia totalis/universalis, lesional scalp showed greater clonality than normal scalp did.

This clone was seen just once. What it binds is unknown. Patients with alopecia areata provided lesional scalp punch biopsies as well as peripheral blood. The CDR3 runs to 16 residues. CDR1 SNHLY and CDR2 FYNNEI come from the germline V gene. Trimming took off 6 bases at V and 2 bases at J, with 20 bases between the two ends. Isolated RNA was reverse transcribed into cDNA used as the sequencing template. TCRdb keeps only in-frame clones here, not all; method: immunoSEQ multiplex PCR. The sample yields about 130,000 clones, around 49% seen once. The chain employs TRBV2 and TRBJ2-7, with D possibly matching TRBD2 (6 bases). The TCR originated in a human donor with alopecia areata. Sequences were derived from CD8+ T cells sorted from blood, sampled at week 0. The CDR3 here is CASRHSPSREAYEQYF. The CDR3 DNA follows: TGTGCCAGCAGGCATAGTCCTTCGAGGGAGGCCTACGAGCAGTACTTC. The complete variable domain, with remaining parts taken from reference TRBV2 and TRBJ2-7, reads EPEVTQTPSHQVTQMGQEVILRCVPISNHLYFYWYRQILGQKVEFLVSFYNNEISEKSEIFDDQFSVERPDGSNFTLKIRSTKLEDSAMYFCASRHSPSREAYEQYFGPGTRLTVT.